The 24 T cell receptor beta chains reported below all come from one sample, sequenced in a study of T-cell memory formation after mild COVID-19. MiXCR was run by TCRdb on the 5' RACE reads, yielding one entry per CDR3 protein. The sample has 50,000 or so distinct CDR3 sequences; 12% are singletons. The sequencing input was PBMCs or a T cell subset sorted from them (not recorded which). The source of these receptors is a young man who had mild COVID-19 (a few samples of this study predate the infection). Cell type and time point are not known.

In its sample, this clonotype was seen a few times. The V gene is TRBV7-9, the J gene TRBJ2-7; 9 nucleotides agree with TRBD1. The CDR3 runs to 15 residues. Trimming removed 4 bases from V and 1 base from J; junction bases left unmatched: 5. Per the germline V gene, CDR1 is SEHNR and CDR2 is FQNEAQ (reference sequence). This chain's CDR3 is CASSSRDRASYEQYV. CDR3 bases: TGTGCCAGCAGCTCACGGGACAGGGCGTCCTACGAGCAGTACGTC.

In this sample, this clonotype turned up a few times. CDR3 bases: TGTGCCAGCAGGAACAGAATCCTCGGGGAGCTGTTTTTT. Translating it yields CASRNRILGELFF. V usage is TRBV6-2 or TRBV6-3 and J usage is TRBJ2-2; D not certain. With 6 bases removed from V and 7 bases from J, the gap between germline ends came to 12 bases. Germline loops: CDR1 MNHEY, CDR2 SVGEGT. The CDR3 totals 13 residues.

The genes are TRBV20-1 and TRBJ1-5; TRBD1 matches at 9 bases. The trim removed 5 bases at V and 6 bases at J, leaving 5 bases unmatched. Looked up from germline, CDR1 is DFQATT and CDR2 is SNEGSKA (reference sequence). The CDR3 sequence is 13 residues long. CDR3 in DNA: TGCAGTGCTGCACAGGGGGCTGGTCAGCCCCAGCATTTT. Translating gives CSAAQGAGQPQHF.

This clonotype was seen many times. The chain has TRBV5-1 and TRBJ1-2, with D hard to call. CDR1 is SGHRS, CDR2 YFSETQ, per germline. The CDR3 runs 15 residues. V was clipped by 0 bases and J by 1 base, with 10 bases between them. The chain's CDR3 is CASSLDGNLNYGYTF. The CDR3 bases are TGCGCCAGCAGCTTGGACGGGAACCTTAACTATGGCTACACCTTC.

The genes are TRBV18 and TRBJ2-5, with a possible D match to TRBD1 (6 bases). CDR1 is KGHSH, CDR2 LQKENI, per germline. The germline V and J ends were trimmed by 6 bases and 5 bases, with 10 bases remaining between them. The CDR3 loop spans 12 amino acids. The CDR3 nucleotides are TGTGCCAGCTCGGACAGCTCCGAGACCCAGTACTTC. Its protein product is CASSDSSETQYF.

On this clonotype: A much larger clone differs by one base, so this may be a read error. The V and J genes are TRBV7-2 and TRBJ2-3; no clear D. The CDR3 spans 14 residues. Trimming shortened V by 6 bases and J by 0 bases, and 10 bases separated the two germline ends. From germline, CDR1 is SGHTA and CDR2 FQGNSA. In nucleotides, the CDR3 is TGTGCCAGCAGATTGGCGGCAAGCACAGATACGCAGTATTTT. This codes for CASRLAASTDTQYF.

In its sample, this clonotype was seen many times. The genes are TRBV5-6 and TRBJ2-7; D might be TRBD1 or TRBD2, each matching 5 bases. CDR3 size: 12 residues. CDR1 and CDR2 (germline): SGHDT, YYEEEE. Trimming shortened V by 4 bases and J by 2 bases, and 7 bases separated the two germline ends. CDR3 sequence: CASSVGPYEQYV. Written as DNA, the CDR3 is TGTGCCAGCAGCGTGGGACCCTACGAGCAGTACGTC.

This clonotype was counted a few times. V usage is TRBV9 and J usage is TRBJ2-2; no definite D call. The CDR3 is 15 residues long. Germline CDR1 is SGDLS and CDR2 is YYNGEE. V lost 0 bases and J 3 bases, leaving 9 bases between the germline ends. CDR3 residues: CASSVGKSHTGELFF. In DNA, the CDR3 is TGTGCCAGCAGCGTAGGTAAAAGCCACACCGGGGAGCTGTTTTTT.

This clonotype was seen at least ten times. This sequence joins TRBV4-3 and TRBJ1-1; 7 bases match TRBD1. V lost 1 base and J lost 7; bases outside the gene matches: 12. Germline V gene sequence: CDR1 LGHNA, CDR2 YSLEER. The CDR3 extends over 16 amino acids. The CDR3 nucleotides read TGCGCCAGCAGCCAAGGGCCCGACAGGGTAACGGTTGAAGCTTTCTTT. It encodes CASSQGPDRVTVEAFF.

This clonotype was observed a handful of times. The J gene is TRBJ1-6, the V gene TRBV5-1, with 9 bases aligning to TRBD1. With V trimmed by 3 bases and J by 7 bases, 2 bases remained unmatched. This CDR3 has 14 amino acids. From germline, CDR1 is SGHRS and CDR2 YFSETQ. In DNA, the CDR3 is TGCGCCAGCAGCTCGGACAGGGGCAATTCACCCCTCCACTTT. Protein sequence: CASSSDRGNSPLHF.

This clonotype was counted at least ten times. V usage is TRBV11-2 and J usage is TRBJ2-7; D is perhaps TRBD1 (5 bases). The V gene lost 5 bases and the J gene lost 2 bases, with 10 bases spanning the gap. The germline gives CDR1 SGHAT, CDR2 FQNNGV. The CDR3 is 13 amino acids. CDR3 sequence reads: CASSTQATYEQYF. For the CDR3, the DNA is TGTGCCAGCAGCACACAGGCGACCTACGAGCAGTACTTC.

This clonotype appeared many times. This chain connects TRBV6-2 or TRBV6-3 to TRBJ2-1; D remains ambiguous. CDR3 length: 16 amino acids. Trimming removed 2 bases at V and 1 base at J, with 12 bases between. Germline V gene sequence: CDR1 MNHEY, CDR2 SVGEGT. CDR3: CASSYRMDKSYNEQFF. The CDR3 bases are TGTGCCAGCAGTTACCGGATGGATAAGTCCTACAATGAGCAGTTCTTC.

This clonotype was detected only once. The V gene is TRBV28, the J gene TRBJ1-2; D gene uncertain. CDR3 size: 13 residues. V gave up 6 bases and J gave up 9 bases, with 17 bases separating them. Germline CDR1 reads MDHEN; CDR2 reads SYDVKM. The CDR3 is CASRTSQRPSYTF. CDR3 DNA sequence: TGTGCCAGCAGAACCTCCCAACGGCCTAGCTACACCTTC.

This clonotype has a handful of counts. The rearrangement joins TRBV3-2 to TRBJ1-2. TRBV3-2 is given as a pseudogene. The CDR3 has 14 residues. The CDR3 is CANLKTSTNYGYTF. CDR3 nucleotides: TGTGCCAACCTTAAAACTTCCACTAACTATGGCTACACCTTC.

This chain's CDR3 is CASSPPYLAGANVLTF. In DNA, the CDR3 is TGTGCCAGCTCACCACCATATCTAGCTGGGGCCAACGTCCTGACTTTC. V and J are TRBV18 and TRBJ2-6; D is unclear. The CDR3 covers 16 residues. Trimming removed 0 bases from V and 2 bases from J, with 8 bases in between. Germline V gives CDR1 KGHSH, CDR2 LQKENI.

The chain recombines TRBV25-1 with TRBJ2-2; the match to TRBD1 covers 7 bases. Germline values: CDR1 MGHDK, CDR2 SYGVNS. Trimming at V came to 0 bases and at J to 4 bases, leaving 5 bases not matched to a gene. This CDR3 comprises 16 residues. The CDR3 region is CASSEYRAGGTGELFF. The CDR3 DNA is TGTGCCAGCAGTGAATATCGCGCAGGGGGCACCGGGGAGCTGTTTTTT.

This clonotype was seen a few times. The gene calls are TRBV6-5 and TRBJ2-7; D gene unclear. Per germline, CDR1 MNHEY and CDR2 SVGAGI. V was pared by 0 bases and J by 5 bases, with 11 bases between. The CDR3 totals 14 residues. In DNA, the CDR3 is TGTGCCAGCAGTTACTCTTTAGATACCAACGAGCAGTACTTC. It codes for CASSYSLDTNEQYF.

This clonotype was counted ten times or more. This chain links TRBV27 with TRBJ2-5; perhaps TRBD1 as D (6 bases). The CDR3 is 13 amino acids. The V and J ends lost 3 bases and 4 bases respectively, with 9 bases between them. CDR1 and CDR2 from the germline V gene are MNHEY and SMNVEV (reference sequence). CDR3 sequence: CASSFDRIETQYF. CDR3 DNA: TGTGCCAGCAGTTTCGACAGGATAGAGACCCAGTACTTC.

This chain connects TRBV20-1 to TRBJ1-1; 7 bases are a match to TRBD1. J was trimmed by 0 bases and V by 1 base; bases with no gene match: 2. The CDR3 has 14 amino acids. CDR1 and CDR2 (germline): DFQATT, SNEGSKA (reference sequence). The CDR3 DNA reads TGCAGTGCTAGAGCCGGGACAGTGAACACTGAAGCTTTCTTT. It is translated as CSARAGTVNTEAFF.

This clonotype was seen at least ten times. The chain employs TRBV7-2 and TRBJ1-3; unclear D gene. V lost 5 bases and J lost 4, with 15 bases in between. Germline values: CDR1 SGHTA, CDR2 FQGNSA. The CDR3 spans 15 residues. As DNA, the CDR3 is TGTGCCAGCAGCCCCATAGCGCAATCAGGAAACACCATATATTTT. Its translation is CASSPIAQSGNTIYF.

The chain couples TRBV11-2 to TRBJ1-1; D is unclear. The CDR3 covers 15 residues. Per the germline V gene, CDR1 is SGHAT and CDR2 is FQNNGV. V lost 0 bases and J 2 bases, leaving 10 bases between the germline ends. CDR3 bases: TGTGCCAGCAGCTTAGATCTAGCGGGTAACACTGAAGCTTTCTTT. Protein: CASSLDLAGNTEAFF. The whole variable domain, filled in from reference TRBV11-2 and TRBJ1-1, reads EAGVAQSPRYKIIEKRQSVAFWCNPISGHATLYWYQQILGQGPKLLIQFQNNGVVDDSQLPKDRFSAERLKGVDSTLKIQPAKLEDSAVYLCASSLDLAGNTEAFFGQGTRLTVV.

This clonotype has at least ten counts. The chain joins TRBV5-6 to TRBJ2-1; possible D gene TRBD2, 5 bases. Per germline, CDR1 SGHDT and CDR2 YYEEEE. The length of the CDR3 is 14 residues. The V end was cut by 2 bases, the J end by 9 bases, with 15 bases between. Written as DNA, the CDR3 is TGTGCCAGCAGCTTTGGTCATTATCGGGGTGAGCAGTTCTTC. It yields the protein CASSFGHYRGEQFF.

This clonotype was seen a few times. The chain has TRBV20-1 and TRBJ2-3; 7 bases are a match to TRBD2. Trimming removed 6 bases from V and 5 bases from J; junction bases left unmatched: 14. The germline gives CDR1 DFQATT, CDR2 SNEGSKA (reference sequence). The CDR3 is made up of 15 amino acids. The CDR3 bases are TGCAGTGCCCCGAAGAAGAGCGGGGACGGAGATACGCAGTATTTT. Translation: CSAPKKSGDGDTQYF.

V gene TRBV7-2 combines with J gene TRBJ2-3; D is perhaps TRBD1 (5 bases). Germline CDR1 reads SGHTA; CDR2 reads FQGNSA. The CDR3 is 14 residues long. V lost 5 bases to trimming and J lost 4 bases, with 13 bases between them. The CDR3 coding sequence is TGTGCCAGCAGCGGCGCCGACAGTCCAGATACGCAGTATTTT. This codes for CASSGADSPDTQYF. Filled out from reference TRBV7-2 and TRBJ2-3, the complete variable domain reads GAGVSQSPSNKVTEKGKDVELRCDPISGHTALYWYRQSLGQGLEFLIYFQGNSAPDKSGLPSDRFSAERTGGSVSTLTIQRTQQEDSAVYLCASSGADSPDTQYFGPGTRLTVL.